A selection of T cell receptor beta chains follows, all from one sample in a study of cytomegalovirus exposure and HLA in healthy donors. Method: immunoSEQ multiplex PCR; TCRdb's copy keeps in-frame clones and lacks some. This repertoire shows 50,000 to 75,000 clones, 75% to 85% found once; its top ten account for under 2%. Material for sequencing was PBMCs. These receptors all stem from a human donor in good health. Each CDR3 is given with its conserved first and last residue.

CDR3aa: CASSFEGARDEQYF
j_gene: TRBJ2-7
v_gene: TRBV27

CDR3aa: CASNLGDGAGTEAFF
j_gene: TRBJ1-1
v_gene: TRBV9

CDR3aa: CASSQNSRGKSSGANVLTF
j_gene: TRBJ2-6
v_gene: TRBV11-2

CDR3aa: CASRPTGTSGQETQYF
j_gene: TRBJ2-5
v_gene: TRBV4-3

CDR3aa: CASSPSHTDTQYF
j_gene: TRBJ2-3
v_gene: TRBV18

CDR3aa: CASSPTGTGVAEQYF
j_gene: TRBJ2-7
v_gene: TRBV2

CDR3aa: CASSLTSAKQFF
j_gene: TRBJ2-1
v_gene: TRBV5-1

CDR3aa: CAGRTGTYNEQFF
j_gene: TRBJ2-1
v_gene: TRBV5-4

CDR3aa: CASSPGGSNEKLFF
j_gene: TRBJ1-4
v_gene: TRBV5-1

CDR3aa: CASSGRQGVEDTQYF
j_gene: TRBJ2-3
v_gene: TRBV11-3

CDR3aa: CASSKTGTGRNYGYTF
j_gene: TRBJ1-2
v_gene: TRBV7-2

CDR3aa: CASSLVAGNSFFFYEQYF
j_gene: TRBJ2-7
v_gene: TRBV5-4

CDR3aa: CASSLNRVVRGTEAFF
j_gene: TRBJ1-1
v_gene: TRBV7-3

CDR3aa: CASSPDLRTGVDNEQFF
j_gene: TRBJ2-1
v_gene: TRBV9

CDR3aa: CASSLAGVTGELFF
j_gene: TRBJ2-2
v_gene: TRBV5-1

CDR3aa: CAWTIAGDNEQFF
j_gene: TRBJ2-1
v_gene: TRBV30

CDR3aa: CASSATTGPSGNTIYF
j_gene: TRBJ1-3
v_gene: TRBV5-1

CDR3aa: CASSSNNSPLHF
j_gene: TRBJ1-6
v_gene: TRBV7-9

CDR3aa: CASSLRDRGTTEAFF
j_gene: TRBJ1-1
v_gene: TRBV7-9

CDR3aa: CAWSGRDAYEQYF
j_gene: TRBJ2-7
v_gene: TRBV30

CDR3aa: CASKAGGFAYEQYF
j_gene: TRBJ2-7
v_gene: TRBV6-6

CDR3aa: CASSLDLERGNTIYF
j_gene: TRBJ1-3
v_gene: TRBV11-2

CDR3aa: CASSSGLAIGELFF
j_gene: TRBJ2-2
v_gene: TRBV5-1

CDR3aa: CASSFPTSNSNQPQHF
j_gene: TRBJ1-5
v_gene: TRBV7-2

CDR3aa: CSVGWRGRARETQYF
j_gene: TRBJ2-5
v_gene: TRBV29-1

CDR3aa: CASRDNPGQGHTEAFF
j_gene: TRBJ1-1
v_gene: TRBV25-1

CDR3aa: CASEASWGYGQYF
j_gene: TRBJ2-7
v_gene: TRBV28

CDR3aa: CASSRVDRGDSPLHF
j_gene: TRBJ1-6
v_gene: TRBV4-2

CDR3aa: CASSGQVGEGAFF
j_gene: TRBJ1-1
v_gene: TRBV4-3

CDR3aa: CASSTVLSSNQPQHF
j_gene: TRBJ1-5
v_gene: TRBV19

CDR3aa: CASSLGQGNTEAFF
j_gene: TRBJ1-1
v_gene: TRBV11-2

CDR3aa: CASSTQLAGAYEQYF
j_gene: NA
v_gene: TRBV19

CDR3aa: CATSRDGRASGFQETQYF
j_gene: TRBJ2-5
v_gene: TRBV15

CDR3aa: CASSPRGRKTIYTF
j_gene: TRBJ1-2
v_gene: TRBV18

CDR3aa: CASSPRESAPNYGYTF
j_gene: TRBJ1-2
v_gene: TRBV18

CDR3aa: CASSLTGGQPQHF
j_gene: TRBJ1-5
v_gene: TRBV5-8

CDR3aa: CASSTRQGVGTDTQYF
j_gene: TRBJ2-3
v_gene: TRBV7-3

CDR3aa: CASSQLVRIANEQFF
j_gene: TRBJ2-1
v_gene: TRBV7-9

CDR3aa: CASSAGGSGEQYF
j_gene: TRBJ2-7
v_gene: TRBV2

CDR3aa: CASSLGAGGLNTEAFF
j_gene: TRBJ1-1
v_gene: TRBV27

CDR3aa: CASSVSWGPAKNIQYF
j_gene: TRBJ2-4
v_gene: TRBV9

CDR3aa: CASSPGQGGEAFF
j_gene: TRBJ1-1
v_gene: TRBV18

CDR3aa: CASSGTSGSSNEQFF
j_gene: TRBJ2-1
v_gene: TRBV6-4

CDR3aa: CASSEGTGSGANVLTF
j_gene: TRBJ2-6
v_gene: TRBV4-3

CDR3aa: CASSTGQGGGYTF
j_gene: TRBJ1-2
v_gene: TRBV5-4

CDR3aa: CASRLSHSGANVLTF
j_gene: TRBJ2-6
v_gene: TRBV7-6

CDR3aa: CASSELAGGPDTQYF
j_gene: TRBJ2-3
v_gene: TRBV2

CDR3aa: CASSPGRYEQYF
j_gene: TRBJ2-7
v_gene: TRBV28

CDR3aa: CASSLVPPGNTEAFF
j_gene: TRBJ1-1
v_gene: TRBV5-1

CDR3aa: CASSRPHSTGIVIQYF
j_gene: TRBJ2-4
v_gene: TRBV19

CDR3aa: CASSPQAGASYEQYF
j_gene: TRBJ2-7
v_gene: TRBV5-4

CDR3aa: CASSVAEGYEQYF
j_gene: TRBJ2-7
v_gene: TRBV9